This T cell receptor (beta chain) comes out of a study of T cells in women clearing cervical HPV infection. Turning to the study itself: For cases, blood was sampled a median around 140 days after lesion detection, interquartile range roughly 85 to 200 days.

Germline V lookup: CDR1 DFQATT, CDR2 SNEGSKA (reference sequence). Trimming removed 4 bases at V and 5 bases at J, with 17 bases between. CDR3 length equals 14 residues. Assay: immunoSEQ multiplex PCR; the TCRdb copy retains only in-frame clones and omits some. The table for this sample gives around 24,000 clones. Regarding this clone: The read gets to within 3 residues of the CDR3 end, and the germline J gene fills in the rest.

The sequenced sample was blood buffy coat. The origin of this receptor is a woman aged 18-70 years with a cervical HPV16 infection that either progressed to CIN3+ or cleared (not recorded which). The V call is TRBV20-1, the J call TRBJ1-1, with D maybe TRBD1 (6 bases). CDR3 region: CSATRGGMRTEAFF. Partial CDR3 DNA: TGCAGTGCTACGAGGGGGGGCATGAGGACTGAA.